This T cell receptor (beta chain) was sequenced in a study of cytomegalovirus exposure and HLA in healthy donors (dated by TCRdb to 2016 to 2017). With regard to the full study: An earlier analysis of several hundred of the donors reported approximately 300 Gb of sequence data and 117 million unique TCR beta sequences from 150 million to 200 million T cells. Rather than drawing on any new phenotypic data, the later analysis identified candidate immune exposures from TCR beta sequences and the way those sequences occurred across donors. An earlier analysis of approximately 580 of the donors used high-throughput TCR beta sequencing to judge whether each TCR beta V gene segment behaved as functional or pseudogenic. The study used immunosequencing to profile the T cell repertoires of approximately 650 subjects and linked those repertoires to cytomegalovirus serostatus. On average, about 200,000 unique TCR beta nucleotide sequences were sequenced per donor among roughly 430 genotyped donors of the cohort, with roughly 18% of those sequences being non-productive. Around 320 gigabases of sequencing data and some 85 million unique TCR sequences were included in an early release covering roughly 600 HLA-typed donors. Both class I and class II loci were covered by HLA typing, at four-digit resolution. A few DR-DQ haplotypes were handled as single units for association and clustering because linkage in the cohort was strong. A later analysis re-examined previously published TCR beta repertoires from about 700 donors and added high-resolution HLA genotyping to investigate patterns of TCR occurrence. Every discovery cohort repertoire had been produced on one sequencing platform. Genome-wide SNP genotypes for about 65% of the 666 donors were used in a later genetic analysis, which treated that subset as a discovery cohort. The number of donors typed differed by locus, with about 629-630 for A, B, C, DRB1 and DQB1, more than 500 for DQA1, some 570 for DPA1, and about 450 for DPB1. The study was designed to test whether signatures of past pathogen exposure could be identified by cataloging public T cell receptors. Donor age, sex, ethnicity and CMV serostatus were collected together with the repertoire data. The genetic ancestry cluster associated with self-reported Caucasian donors included approximately 85% of the 398 genotyped donors. Along with the approximately 600-subject first cohort, a separate validation cohort of over a hundred different subjects was used. To predict cytomegalovirus infection status, the study brought together high-throughput TCR immunosequencing, statistical association of individual TCRs with disease status, and machine learning.

In total, roughly 710 healthy bone marrow donors made up the cohort. All cohort members were sampled while nominally healthy, although unrecorded immune exposures were likely present. The donor was CMV seronegative and was included in the group of several hundred seronegative cohort members. Each donor provided a peripheral blood sample, and peripheral blood mononuclear cells were used for TCR beta sequencing. The Qiagen DNeasy Blood Extraction Kit was used to extract genomic DNA from the blood cell samples. Including the terminal cysteine and phenylalanine, the CDR3 comprises 16 residues. The entry retains the CDR3 DNA only, 48 bases that are in frame from base 1. The germline V end is reduced by 2 bases and the J end by 5 bases; junction bases left unmatched: 6. The library came from the immunoSEQ multiplex PCR assay. For the multiplex PCR, a mixture combining 60 forward primers for TCR Vbeta segments and 13 reverse primers for TCR Jbeta segments was used. The CDR3 region of rearranged TCR beta genes was amplified from genomic DNA with a multiplex PCR assay. The Illumina HiSeq System was used to sequence the amplified TCR beta libraries as 87-base-pair reads. As for the original processing: A later analysis counted some 80 million unique TCR beta chains across the 600 to 850 repertoires, and 10 million to 12 million of these chains were shared by at least two donors. Raw reads were error-corrected and collapsed into unique sequences by a nearest-neighbor algorithm in which closely related sequences were merged to remove PCR and sequencing errors. Alignment of CDR3 sequences to IMGT reference sequences was used to assign V, D and J gene segments. Each retained sequence needed at least a six-nucleotide match to both a V gene segment and a J gene segment. A rearrangement was called productive if the CDR3 had no stop codons and remained in frame with V and J, and every other rearrangement was called non-productive. Following IMGT convention, CDR3 was defined as the stretch from the second conserved V-encoded cysteine up to the conserved J-encoded phenylalanine. Sequences without an unambiguous match to a single V gene segment were excluded from the earlier analysis of about 600 of the donors. An earlier analysis of over 450 of the donors classified V segments as functional when productive rearrangements were above 56.7% and as segregating when the standard deviation between donors was above 5%. To diagnose cytomegalovirus status from the catalog of TCR beta chain sequences, a statistical classification framework was built. V and J gene assignment, in a later analysis, came from comparing TCR nucleotide sequences with IMGT/GENE-DB human TR gene sequences. Using the TCRdist pipeline, a later analysis assigned CDR3 sequences along with most-parsimonious VDJ recombination scenarios. A later analysis defined each TCR beta chain by its CDR3 amino acid sequence plus V-gene family, and excluded reads lacking a unique V-gene family. As a way to deal with suspected cross-contamination and a sequencing artifact, a later analysis dropped roughly 620 nucleotide sequences that were highly shared and had low generation probability. In a later analysis, a clonal expansion index was calculated for each public chain from normalized within-repertoire ranks of inferred template counts. Generation probabilities in a later analysis came from a VDJ recombination model fitted to out-of-frame rearrangements, and those results were checked against IGoR. In a later analysis, hypergeometric tests were used to score TCR-TCR, TCR-HLA and TCR-CMV co-occurrence, with a repertoire-size bias correction applied to TCR pairs. False discovery rates were estimated in a later analysis by permuting HLA or CMV assignments 20 times. In a later analysis, co-occurring TCRs were grouped using DBSCAN, with TCRdist sequence similarity added in when clustering inside HLA-allele-positive subsets. Repertoires with fewer than 30,000 or more than 120,000 public chains, plus five repertoires with anomalous nucleotide sharing, were excluded from co-occurrence clustering. Here the immuneACCESS table is served through TCRdb, limited to in-frame sequences with V and J called. Missing clones are a known gap in these copies; in checked studies unresolved V genes cover under half, and the rest lacks a known reason. The V and J calls and clone size come from that table; D and trimming were worked out from the DNA. The sample data list about 140,000 clones, and about 79% of these were observed just once. The ten largest clones represent 1.5% to 2% of the sample.

Beyond this particular receptor, the publication reports: A later analysis found that TCR association rates varied across HLA loci, with DRB1 alleles showing the most associated TCRs and HLA-C alleles the fewest. When HLA alleles, especially DR and DQ, strongly co-occurred, attributing TCR associations to individual alleles was difficult. While some public TCRs were present in many individuals, most TCR sequences turned up only very rarely across donors. Specific HLA alleles were associated with over 15,000 TCR beta sequences at a false discovery rate of 0.05 in a later analysis. The earlier analysis of 450 to 700 of the donors excluded some 16 rarely observed V segments, including chromosome 9 orphons, because counts were too low. The study gave a list of 150 to 200 TCR beta chains associated with cytomegalovirus. HLA typing was unavailable for some donors at each locus, so association tests used only the typed subset. The classifier was reported to diagnose cytomegalovirus status with high specificity and sensitivity in both the original cohort and the validation cohort. The 87-base-pair reads could not distinguish some IMGT-functional V segments, including TRBV6-2 and TRBV6-3, so those segments were excluded. For the cohort, immune exposure information was limited to CMV serostatus. A further reported finding was that TCR beta sequences accurately predicted the HLA-A and HLA-B alleles for most subjects in the first cohort. An association between a missense DCLRE1C variant and V-gene and J-gene trimming of TCR beta chains was found in a later genetic analysis and replicated in an independent cohort. The sequencing pipeline was judged likely to have produced a cluster of highly shared sequence variants as a technical artifact. A later analysis found that HLA-associated TCR beta chains were more clonally expanded and had lower generation probabilities than equally common non-associated chains. According to a later analysis, parvovirus B19, influenza, CMV and Epstein-Barr virus appeared linked to several top co-occurrence clusters. The authors suggested that the approach could potentially be extended to other disease states and immunological phenotypes. Presence/absence analyses assumed roughly uniform sequencing depth across donors, an assumption that may not hold. Correlated functional status among segregating V segments might reflect linkage disequilibrium, but an unknown experimental factor could not be ruled out. This cohort had only TCR beta chains sequenced, and the lack of alpha or paired-chain data limited which features could be detected. In an earlier analysis of 587 of the donors, most TCR beta V segments appeared in productive rearrangements about 87% or about 30% of the time, broadly matching IMGT annotations. In a later genetic analysis, fewer N-insertions in productive TCRs were reported among donors in an Asian-associated ancestry cluster than the roughly 670-donor mean. A later analysis found that most CMV-associated TCR beta chains appeared HLA-restricted, with HLA associations seemingly driven largely by CMV exposure. A few of the identified cytomegalovirus-associated TCR beta chains were confirmed in vitro to be specific for cytomegalovirus antigens.

As for this clone: Its cognate antigen has yet to be identified. No much larger clone exists at a distance of one base, and base qualities are not known.

The source is a woman aged 25 to 39 in good health and CMV-seronegative. The sample was PBMCs. Here the chain combines TRBV23-1 and TRBJ1-5, with TRBD1 identical over 10 junction bases. TRBV23-1 belongs to the ORF category, with a function that is uncertain. The DNA reads TGCGCCAGCAGTCAAAAGTGGACAGGGGGAGATCAGCCCCAGCATTTT. It is translated as CASSQKWTGGDQPQHF.